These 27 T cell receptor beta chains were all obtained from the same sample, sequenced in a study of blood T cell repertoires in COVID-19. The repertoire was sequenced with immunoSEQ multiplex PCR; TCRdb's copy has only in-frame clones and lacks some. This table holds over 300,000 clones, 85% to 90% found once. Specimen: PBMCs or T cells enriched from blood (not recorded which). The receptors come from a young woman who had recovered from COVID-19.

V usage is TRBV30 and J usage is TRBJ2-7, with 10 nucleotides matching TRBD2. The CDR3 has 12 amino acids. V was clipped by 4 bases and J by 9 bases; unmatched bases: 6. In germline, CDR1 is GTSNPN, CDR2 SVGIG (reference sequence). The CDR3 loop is CAWTSGSDVQYF. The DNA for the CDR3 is TGTGCCTGGACTAGCGGGAGTGATGTGCAGTACTTC.

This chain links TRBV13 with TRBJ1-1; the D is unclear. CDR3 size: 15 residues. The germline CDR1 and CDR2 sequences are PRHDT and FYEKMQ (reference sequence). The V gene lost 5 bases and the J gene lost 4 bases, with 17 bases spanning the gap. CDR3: CASSDTQVLGTEAFF. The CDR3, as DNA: TGTGCCAGCAGCGACACGCAGGTTTTGGGCACTGAAGCTTTCTTT.

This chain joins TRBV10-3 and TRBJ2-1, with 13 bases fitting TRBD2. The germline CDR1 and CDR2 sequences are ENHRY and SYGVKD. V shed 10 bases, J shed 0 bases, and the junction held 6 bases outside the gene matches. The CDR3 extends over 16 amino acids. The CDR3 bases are TGTGCCACCAGACTAGCGGGGGGTAACTCCTACAATGAGCAGTTCTTC. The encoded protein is CATRLAGGNSYNEQFF.

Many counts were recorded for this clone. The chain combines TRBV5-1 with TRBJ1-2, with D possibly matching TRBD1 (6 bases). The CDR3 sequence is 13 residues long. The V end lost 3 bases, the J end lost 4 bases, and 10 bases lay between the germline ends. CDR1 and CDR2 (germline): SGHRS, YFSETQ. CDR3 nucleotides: TGCGCCAGCAGCTGGGACAAGAGCTATGGCTACACCTTC. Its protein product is CASSWDKSYGYTF.

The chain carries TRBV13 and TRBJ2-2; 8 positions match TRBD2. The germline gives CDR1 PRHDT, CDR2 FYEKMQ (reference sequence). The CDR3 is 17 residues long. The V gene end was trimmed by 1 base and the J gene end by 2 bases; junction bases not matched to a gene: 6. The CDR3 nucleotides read TGTGCCAGCAGCTTAGTCAGGGGACTAGAAAACACCGGGGAGCTGTTTTTT. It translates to CASSLVRGLENTGELFF.

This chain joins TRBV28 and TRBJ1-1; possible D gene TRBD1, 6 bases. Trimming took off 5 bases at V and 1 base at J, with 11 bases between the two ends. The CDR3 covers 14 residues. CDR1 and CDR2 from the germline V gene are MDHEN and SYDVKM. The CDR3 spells CASSPPTGNTEAFF. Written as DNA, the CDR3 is TGTGCCAGCAGTCCCCCGACAGGGAACACTGAAGCTTTCTTT.

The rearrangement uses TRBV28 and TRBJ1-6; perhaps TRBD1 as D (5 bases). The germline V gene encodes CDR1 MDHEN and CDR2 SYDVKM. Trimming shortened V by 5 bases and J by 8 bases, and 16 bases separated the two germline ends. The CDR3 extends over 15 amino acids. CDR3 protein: CASSPPGGTDSPLHF. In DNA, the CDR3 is TGTGCCAGCAGTCCCCCCGGGGGGACGGATTCACCCCTCCACTTT.

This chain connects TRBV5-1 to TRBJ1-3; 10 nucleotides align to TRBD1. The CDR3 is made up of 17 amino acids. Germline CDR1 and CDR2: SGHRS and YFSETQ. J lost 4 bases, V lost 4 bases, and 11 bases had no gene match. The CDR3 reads CASSAGTGVSRGNTIYF. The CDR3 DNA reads TGCGCCAGCAGCGCCGGGACAGGGGTTAGCAGAGGAAACACCATATATTTT. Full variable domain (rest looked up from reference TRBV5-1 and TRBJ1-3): KAGVTQTPRYLIKTRGQQVTLSCSPISGHRSVSWYQQTPGQGLQFLFEYFSETQRNKGNFPGRFSGRQFSNSRSEMNVSTLELGDSALYLCASSAGTGVSRGNTIYFGEGSWLTVV.

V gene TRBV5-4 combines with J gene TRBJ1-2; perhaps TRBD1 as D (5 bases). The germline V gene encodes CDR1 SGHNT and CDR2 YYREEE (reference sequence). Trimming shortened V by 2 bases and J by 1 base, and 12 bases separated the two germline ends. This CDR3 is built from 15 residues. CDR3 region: CASSFMGRDNYGYTF. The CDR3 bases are TGTGCCAGCAGCTTTATGGGCAGGGATAACTATGGCTACACCTTC.

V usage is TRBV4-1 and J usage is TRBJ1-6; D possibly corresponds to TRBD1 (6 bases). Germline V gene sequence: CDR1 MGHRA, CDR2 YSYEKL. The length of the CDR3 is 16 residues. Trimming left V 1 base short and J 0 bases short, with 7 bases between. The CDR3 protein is CASSQGGPSYNSPLHF. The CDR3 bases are TGCGCCAGCAGCCAAGGGGGGCCCTCCTATAATTCACCCCTCCACTTT.

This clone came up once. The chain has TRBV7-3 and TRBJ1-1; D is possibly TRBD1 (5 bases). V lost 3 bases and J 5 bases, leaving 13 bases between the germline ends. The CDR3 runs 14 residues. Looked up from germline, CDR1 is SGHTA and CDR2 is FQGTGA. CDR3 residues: CASSFEGRGTEAFF. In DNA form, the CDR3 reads TGTGCCAGCAGCTTTGAAGGGAGGGGAACTGAAGCTTTCTTT.

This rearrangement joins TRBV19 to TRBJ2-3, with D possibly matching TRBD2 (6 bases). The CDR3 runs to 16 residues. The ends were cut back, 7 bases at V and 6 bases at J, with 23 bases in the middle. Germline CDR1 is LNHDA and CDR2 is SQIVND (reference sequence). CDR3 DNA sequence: TGTGCCAGTACCCTTGGGGGTATAGGGAGCGGGGATACGCAGTATTTT. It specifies CASTLGGIGSGDTQYF.

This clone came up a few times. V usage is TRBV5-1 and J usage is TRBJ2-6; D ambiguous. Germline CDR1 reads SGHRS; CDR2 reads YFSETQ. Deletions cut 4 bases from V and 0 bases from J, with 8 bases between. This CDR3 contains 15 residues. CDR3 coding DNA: TGCGCCAGCAGCCCGCGGTCCTCTGGGGCCAACGTCCTGACTTTC. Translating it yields CASSPRSSGANVLTF. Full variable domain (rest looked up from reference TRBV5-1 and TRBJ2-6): KAGVTQTPRYLIKTRGQQVTLSCSPISGHRSVSWYQQTPGQGLQFLFEYFSETQRNKGNFPGRFSGRQFSNSRSEMNVSTLELGDSALYLCASSPRSSGANVLTFGAGSRLTVL.

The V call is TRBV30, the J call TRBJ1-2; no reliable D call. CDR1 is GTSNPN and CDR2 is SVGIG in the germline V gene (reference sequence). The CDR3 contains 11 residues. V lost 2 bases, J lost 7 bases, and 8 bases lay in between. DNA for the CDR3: TGTGCCTGGAGTTTCTCCCTTGGCTACACCTTC. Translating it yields CAWSFSLGYTF.

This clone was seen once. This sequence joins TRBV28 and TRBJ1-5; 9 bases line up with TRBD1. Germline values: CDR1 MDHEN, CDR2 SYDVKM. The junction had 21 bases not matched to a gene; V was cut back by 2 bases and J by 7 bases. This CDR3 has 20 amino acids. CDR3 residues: CASSLRGPTHRGRLDQPQHF. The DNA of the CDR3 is TGTGCCAGCAGTTTAAGGGGCCCAACCCACAGGGGGCGTTTGGACCAGCCCCAGCATTTT.

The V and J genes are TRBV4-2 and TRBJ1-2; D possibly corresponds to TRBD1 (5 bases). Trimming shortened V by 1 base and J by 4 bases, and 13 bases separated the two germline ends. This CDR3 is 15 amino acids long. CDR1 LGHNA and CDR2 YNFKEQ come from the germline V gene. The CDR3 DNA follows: TGTGCCAGCAGCCAAGTGGGGCAGGATATCTATGGCTACACCTTC. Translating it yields CASSQVGQDIYGYTF.

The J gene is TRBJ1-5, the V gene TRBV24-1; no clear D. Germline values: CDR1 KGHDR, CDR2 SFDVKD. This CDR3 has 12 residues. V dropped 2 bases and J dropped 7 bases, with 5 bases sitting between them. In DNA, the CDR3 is TGTGCCACCAGTGATTCGGGACAGCCCCAGCATTTT. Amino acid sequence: CATSDSGQPQHF.

The CDR3 nucleotides read TGCGCCAGCAGTGAGTCCCAACAGGGCTCTGGCTACACCTTC. Its translation is CASSESQQGSGYTF. The gene calls are TRBV10-1 and TRBJ1-2, with D possibly being TRBD1 (6 bases). Looked up from germline, CDR1 is WNHNN and CDR2 is SYGVQD (reference sequence). V was cut by 0 bases and J by 7 bases, with 12 bases left in between. This CDR3 is built from 14 residues.

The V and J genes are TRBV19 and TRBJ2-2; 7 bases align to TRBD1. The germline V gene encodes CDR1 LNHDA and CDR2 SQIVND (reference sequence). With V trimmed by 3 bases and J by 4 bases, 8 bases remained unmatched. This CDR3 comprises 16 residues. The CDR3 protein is CASSMPTGLGTGELFF. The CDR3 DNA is TGTGCCAGTAGTATGCCGACAGGGTTGGGCACCGGGGAGCTGTTTTTT.

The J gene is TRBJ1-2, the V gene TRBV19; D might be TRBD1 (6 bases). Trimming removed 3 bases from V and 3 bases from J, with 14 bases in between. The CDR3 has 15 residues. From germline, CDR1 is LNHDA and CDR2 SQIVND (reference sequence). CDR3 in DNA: TGTGCCAGTAGTATGGCAGGGGAATCCTACTATGGCTACACCTTC. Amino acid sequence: CASSMAGESYYGYTF.

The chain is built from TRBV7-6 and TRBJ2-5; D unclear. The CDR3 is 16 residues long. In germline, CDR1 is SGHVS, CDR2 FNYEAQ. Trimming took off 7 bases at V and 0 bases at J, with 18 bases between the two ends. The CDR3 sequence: CASNRYRGANQETQYF. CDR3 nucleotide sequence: TGTGCCAGCAACCGATACCGCGGAGCCAACCAAGAGACCCAGTACTTC.

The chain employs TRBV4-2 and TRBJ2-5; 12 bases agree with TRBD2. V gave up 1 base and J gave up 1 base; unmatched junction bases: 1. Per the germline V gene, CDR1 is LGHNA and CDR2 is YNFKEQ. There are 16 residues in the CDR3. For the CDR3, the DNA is TGTGCCAGCAGCCAAGGGACTAGCGGGGCCCAAGAGACCCAGTACTTC. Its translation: CASSQGTSGAQETQYF.

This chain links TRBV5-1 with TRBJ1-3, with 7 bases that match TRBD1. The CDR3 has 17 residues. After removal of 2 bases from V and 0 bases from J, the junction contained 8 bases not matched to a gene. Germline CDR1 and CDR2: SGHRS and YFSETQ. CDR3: CASSLGEGQISGNTIYF. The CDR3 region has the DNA TGCGCCAGCAGCTTAGGCGAGGGACAGATCTCTGGAAACACCATATATTTT. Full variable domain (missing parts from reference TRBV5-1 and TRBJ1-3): KAGVTQTPRYLIKTRGQQVTLSCSPISGHRSVSWYQQTPGQGLQFLFEYFSETQRNKGNFPGRFSGRQFSNSRSEMNVSTLELGDSALYLCASSLGEGQISGNTIYFGEGSWLTVV.

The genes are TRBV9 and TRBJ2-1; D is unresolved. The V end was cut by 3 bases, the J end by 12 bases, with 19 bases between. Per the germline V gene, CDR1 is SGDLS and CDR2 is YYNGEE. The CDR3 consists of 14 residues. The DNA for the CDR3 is TGTGCCAGCAGCGCTATAATTGAGGCGGCCGTGCAGTTCTTC. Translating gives CASSAIIEAAVQFF.

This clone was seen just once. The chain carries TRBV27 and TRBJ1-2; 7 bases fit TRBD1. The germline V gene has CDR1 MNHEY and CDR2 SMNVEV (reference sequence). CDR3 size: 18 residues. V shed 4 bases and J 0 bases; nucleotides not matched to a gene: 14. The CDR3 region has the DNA TGTGCCAGCAGTTCCTCACTTCCTCTCGGGACAGCTAACTATGGCTACACCTTC. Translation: CASSSSLPLGTANYGYTF.

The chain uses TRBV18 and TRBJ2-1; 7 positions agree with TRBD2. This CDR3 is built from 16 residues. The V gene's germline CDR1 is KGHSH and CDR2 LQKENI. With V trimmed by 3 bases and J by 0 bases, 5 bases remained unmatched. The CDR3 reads CASSPPSGRSYNEQFF. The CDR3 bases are TGTGCCAGCTCACCTCCTAGCGGCCGCTCCTACAATGAGCAGTTCTTC.

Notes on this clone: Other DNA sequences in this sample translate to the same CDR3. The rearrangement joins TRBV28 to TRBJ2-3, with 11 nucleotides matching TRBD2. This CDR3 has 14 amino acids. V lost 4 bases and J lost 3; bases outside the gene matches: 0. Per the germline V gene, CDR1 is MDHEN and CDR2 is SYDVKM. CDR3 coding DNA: TGTGCCAGCAGTTGGACTAGCGGGACAGATACGCAGTATTTT. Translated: CASSWTSGTDTQYF.